A selection of T cell receptor beta chains follows, all from one sample in a study of cytomegalovirus exposure and HLA in healthy donors. Measured with immunoSEQ multiplex PCR; TCRdb has only the in-frame clones, and not every one. The sample contains about 130,000 clones, almost 80% of which appear only once. The specimen was PBMCs. All receptors come from a female donor in good health and CMV-seronegative. Both conserved end residues are part of each CDR3. The D gene is left open where the match is weak. Size tells how often a clone was seen (once, few, many) or the class of an expanded clone, and some rows leave it out.

J: TRBJ2-5; size: .; V: TRBV13; D: .; CDR3: CASSVRRDQETQYF; DNA: TGTGCCAGCAGCGTACGCCGGGACCAAGAGACCCAGTACTTC
J: TRBJ1-2; size: .; V: TRBV5-4; D: TRBD1; CDR3: CASSYLGTGTYGYTF; DNA: TGTGCCAGCAGCTATCTAGGGACAGGGACATATGGCTACACCTTC
J: TRBJ2-7; size: .; V: TRBV5-1; D: TRBD1; CDR3: CASSSGQGAYEQYF; DNA: TGCGCCAGCAGCTCCGGACAGGGGGCCTACGAGCAGTACTTC
J: TRBJ1-2; size: .; V: TRBV9; D: .; CDR3: CASGRDNYGYTF; DNA: TGTGCCAGCGGACGGGATAACTATGGCTACACCTTC
J: TRBJ2-4; size: once; V: TRBV21-1; D: .; CDR3: CASSHLAPGHIAKNIQYF; DNA: TGTGCCAGCAGCCATCTAGCTCCGGGACACATAGCCAAAAACATTCAGTACTTC
J: TRBJ2-1; size: .; V: TRBV15; D: .; CDR3: CATSRDRISYNEQFF; DNA: TGTGCCACCAGCAGAGACAGGATCTCCTACAATGAGCAGTTCTTC
J: TRBJ2-3; size: .; V: TRBV5-1; D: .; CDR3: CASSQISVTDTQYF; DNA: TGCGCCAGCAGCCAGATATCCGTGACAGATACGCAGTATTTT
J: TRBJ1-4; size: .; V: TRBV27; D: .; CDR3: CASSPSSQGTNEKLFF; DNA: TGTGCCAGCAGCCCGTCGTCACAGGGTACTAATGAAAAACTGTTTTTT
J: TRBJ1-5; size: .; V: TRBV11-2; D: .; CDR3: CASSPSGGGQGNQPQHF; DNA: TGTGCCAGCAGCCCTTCGGGGGGGGGTCAAGGCAATCAGCCCCAGCATTTT
J: TRBJ1-1; size: .; V: TRBV20-1; D: .; CDR3: CSPGSSEAFF; DNA: TGCAGTCCCGGGTCATCTGAAGCTTTCTTT
J: TRBJ2-4; size: .; V: TRBV11-2; D: TRBD2; CDR3: CASSSGFLAGAIQYF; DNA: TGTGCCAGCAGCTCGGGTTTCCTAGCGGGAGCCATTCAGTACTTC
J: TRBJ2-3; size: .; V: TRBV29-1; D: TRBD2; CDR3: CSVGRLAGSSTDTQYF; DNA: TGCAGCGTTGGAAGACTAGCGGGTAGTAGCACAGATACGCAGTATTTT
J: TRBJ2-5; size: .; V: TRBV6-5; D: .; CDR3: CASSYSRETQYF; DNA: TGTGCCAGCAGTTACTCGAGGGAGACCCAGTACTTC
J: TRBJ2-1; size: .; V: TRBV4-2; D: TRBD2; CDR3: CASSQDLPGREGSQEQFF; DNA: TGTGCCAGCAGCCAAGATCTCCCGGGGCGGGAGGGTTCGCAGGAGCAGTTCTTC
J: TRBJ1-2; size: few; V: TRBV6-5; D: TRBD1; CDR3: CASSATGEVLAGYTF; DNA: TGTGCCAGCAGTGCGACAGGGGAGGTACTCGCAGGCTACACCTTC
J: TRBJ2-7; size: .; V: TRBV7-9; D: TRBD2; CDR3: CASSRRLAASYEQYF; DNA: TGTGCCAGCAGCCGCAGACTAGCGGCCTCCTACGAGCAGTACTTC
J: TRBJ2-7; size: .; V: TRBV5-1; D: TRBD1; CDR3: CASSFGQVSYEQYF; DNA: TGCGCCAGCAGCTTCGGACAGGTTAGCTACGAGCAGTACTTC
J: TRBJ1-5; size: once; V: TRBV19; D: .; CDR3: CASSPDRPNQPQHF; DNA: TGTGCCAGTAGCCCGGACAGACCTAATCAGCCCCAGCATTTT
J: TRBJ1-5; size: .; V: TRBV7-8; D: .; CDR3: CASSLTENQPQHF; DNA: TGTGCCAGCAGCTTGACAGAAAATCAGCCCCAGCATTTT
J: TRBJ1-6; size: few; V: TRBV28; D: .; CDR3: CARTETVWGISGSYNSPLHF; DNA: TGTGCCAGAACCGAAACGGTCTGGGGCATCTCGGGCTCCTATAATTCACCCCTCCACTTT
J: TRBJ2-7; size: .; V: TRBV11-1; D: TRBD1; CDR3: CASSPNRGRYEQYF; DNA: TGTGCCAGCAGCCCCAACAGGGGGCGATACGAGCAGTACTTC
J: TRBJ1-2; size: .; V: TRBV28; D: .; CDR3: CASSGVYGYTF; DNA: TGTGCCAGCAGTGGAGTATATGGCTACACCTTC
J: TRBJ1-2; size: .; V: TRBV28; D: .; CDR3: CASGPLTSYGYTF; DNA: TGTGCCAGCGGCCCCTTAACAAGCTATGGCTACACCTTC
J: TRBJ1-4; size: few; V: TRBV29-1; D: .; CDR3: CSVERGDGVRFF; DNA: TGCAGCGTTGAACGGGGGGACGGGGTAAGGTTTTTT
J: TRBJ1-5; size: .; V: TRBV30; D: .; CDR3: CAWSVGLNQPQHF; DNA: TGTGCCTGGAGTGTAGGACTGAATCAGCCCCAGCATTTT
J: TRBJ2-5; size: .; V: TRBV11-2; D: .; CDR3: CASSSLGGGQETQYF; DNA: TGTGCCAGCAGTTCCCTAGGGGGAGGGCAAGAGACCCAGTACTTC
J: TRBJ1-2; size: .; V: TRBV7-6; D: TRBD1; CDR3: CASSLGQGDYGYTF; DNA: TGTGCCAGCAGCCTTGGCCAGGGGGACTATGGCTACACCTTC
J: TRBJ1-3; size: .; V: TRBV30; D: TRBD1; CDR3: CAWSRSSGGGNTIYF; DNA: TGTGCCTGGAGCCGGTCCTCAGGGGGTGGAAACACCATATATTTT
J: TRBJ2-1; size: .; V: TRBV28; D: .; CDR3: CASSLSPSSRQQFF; DNA: TGTGCCAGCAGTTTATCCCCTAGCTCCCGGCAGCAGTTCTTC
J: TRBJ1-4; size: few; V: TRBV7-9; D: TRBD1; CDR3: CASSLGQGQGEEKLFF; DNA: TGTGCCAGCAGCCTAGGCCAGGGACAGGGTGAGGAAAAACTGTTTTTT
J: TRBJ1-5; size: .; V: TRBV28; D: .; CDR3: CASSLGGYSNQPQHF; DNA: TGTGCCAGCAGTTTGGGGGGATATAGCAATCAGCCCCAGCATTTT
J: TRBJ2-7; size: .; V: TRBV2; D: .; CDR3: CASSQLVPEQYF; DNA: TGTGCCAGCAGTCAACTAGTTCCCGAGCAGTACTTC
J: TRBJ2-7; size: .; V: TRBV5-4; D: TRBD1; CDR3: CASSSGQGGDEQYF; DNA: TGTGCCAGCAGCTCCGGACAGGGGGGCGACGAGCAGTACTTC
J: TRBJ1-1; size: .; V: TRBV15; D: .; CDR3: CATSRSGGRDTEAFF; DNA: TGTGCCACCAGCAGATCGGGCGGCAGGGACACTGAAGCTTTCTTT
J: TRBJ2-5; size: .; V: TRBV9; D: TRBD2; CDR3: CASSVAVRAGGDETQYF; DNA: TGTGCCAGCAGCGTAGCTGTTCGAGCGGGAGGAGATGAGACCCAGTACTTC
J: TRBJ2-5; size: .; V: TRBV15; D: .; CDR3: CATSREGGLGETQYF; DNA: TGTGCCACCAGCAGAGAGGGGGGGCTCGGGGAGACCCAGTACTTC